The clone carrying this TCR beta chain appeared a few times. The target antigen is unknown. Time point given: pre-sensitization, week 0. As to treatment: therapeutic diphenylcyclopropenone sensitization with weekly scalp DPC. Only after blood had been drawn was each patch test applied. With V trimmed by 3 bases and J by 0 bases, 5 bases remained unmatched. This CDR3 is 16 amino acids long. The germline V gene encodes CDR1 MNHEY and CDR2 SMNVEV (reference sequence). TCRdb redid the calling of the RACE reads with MiXCR, one entry per CDR3 protein. The table has roughly 380,000 distinct CDR3 sequences, 5.1% seen once. The source of the sample is a study of human T cells and chemical hapten exposure. The wider study: Weekly administration of diphenylcyclopropenone to the scalp of patients continued throughout the approximately 25-week study. Small pooled library volume differences mainly caused per-sample TCR yield variation. Study results and limitations: While controls formed fewer of them, expanded TCRs formed significantly more large CDR3 similarity clusters.

The TCR comes from a woman aged 45-65 years with alopecia areata. Some clones in this sample may be carry-over from other donors' samples. Specimen: whole blood, collected in connection with sensitization to the hapten diphenylcyclopropenone (DPC). This chain connects TRBV27 to TRBJ1-1; 9 nucleotides line up with TRBD1. The DNA for the CDR3 is TGTGCCAGCAGTTTGGACAGGGGCTTAATGAACACTGAAGCTTTCTTT. It yields the protein CASSLDRGLMNTEAFF.